Listed here are 22 T cell receptor beta chains from one sample, sequenced in a study of cytomegalovirus exposure and HLA in healthy donors. 13 Jbeta primers and 60 Vbeta primers were used for the PCR. Assay used: immunoSEQ multiplex PCR; TCRdb lists only in-frame clones, some missing. Its table records roughly 40,000 clones. Material for sequencing was PBMCs. The receptors here all came from a male donor in good health and CMV-seronegative.

This chain connects TRBV28 to TRBJ2-5; no definite D call. The J call may be wrong; the DNA end is better matched by TRBJ2-7. The germline CDR1 and CDR2 sequences are MDHEN and SYDVKM. The CDR3 is 13 residues long. CDR3 sequence reads: CASSLGVPYEQYF. CDR3 sequence (DNA): TGTGCCAGCAGTTTGGGCGTCCCCTACGAGCAGTACTTC.

The chain combines TRBV18 with TRBJ1-1, with 7 nucleotides matching TRBD1. The CDR3 spans 14 residues. V dropped 5 bases and J dropped 1; count of bases not matched to a gene: 4. CDR1 and CDR2 (germline): KGHSH, LQKENI. CDR3 residues: CASSKDRKNTEAFF. The CDR3, as DNA: TGTGCCAGCTCAAAGGACAGGAAGAACACTGAAGCTTTCTTT.

The rearrangement links TRBV10-3 to TRBJ1-6; TRBD1 matches 12 bases. The CDR3 runs to 15 residues. The V segment lost 3 bases and the J segment 10 bases; nucleotides outside the gene matches: 4. CDR1 is ENHRY and CDR2 is SYGVKD in the germline V gene. CDR3 sequence (DNA): TGTGCCATCAGTGAAGGGACAGGGGGCGGCTCACCCCTCCACTTT. Translated, it gives CAISEGTGGGSPLHF.

The V gene is TRBV5-4, the J gene TRBJ2-1, with 7 nucleotides matching TRBD1. V was pared by 4 bases and J by 1 base, with 5 bases of the junction left unmatched. CDR3 length: 15 amino acids. From germline, CDR1 is SGHNT and CDR2 YYREEE (reference sequence). The CDR3 is CASSADRVSYNEQFF. CDR3 DNA sequence: TGTGCCAGCAGCGCCGACAGGGTTTCCTACAATGAGCAGTTCTTC.

The V call is TRBV5-1, the J call TRBJ2-3; D may be TRBD1 (6 bases). The CDR3 has 15 amino acids. The germline CDR1 and CDR2 sequences are SGHRS and YFSETQ. V was cut by 4 bases and J by 3 bases, with 15 bases left in between. The CDR3 coding sequence is TGCGCCAGCAGCCCGGACAGCCTAGAGACAGATACGCAGTATTTT. It is translated as CASSPDSLETDTQYF.

J is TRBJ1-2 and V is TRBV5-1; 8 nucleotides match TRBD1. The germline V gene has CDR1 SGHRS and CDR2 YFSETQ. The CDR3 covers 15 residues. V lost 1 base, J lost 4 bases, and 6 bases stayed unmatched. The CDR3 DNA follows: TGCGCCAGCAGCTTGCGGCAGGGGGCAAGCTATGGCTACACCTTC. Its translation is CASSLRQGASYGYTF.

The gene calls are TRBV2 and TRBJ1-5; 7 bases match TRBD1. Germline V gene sequence: CDR1 SNHLY, CDR2 FYNNEI. After removal of 6 bases from V and 6 bases from J, the junction contained 14 bases not matched to a gene. This CDR3 has 16 amino acids. The DNA of the CDR3 is TGTGCCAGCAGCCCCTTAGAAGGGGGCGTGGGTCAGCCCCAGCATTTT. Its protein is CASSPLEGGVGQPQHF.

The chain recombines TRBV9 with TRBJ2-3; TRBD1 matches 10 bases. Looked up from germline, CDR1 is SGDLS and CDR2 is YYNGEE. This CDR3 contains 18 residues. Unmatched junction bases numbered 7, after V lost 0 bases and J lost 0 bases. The CDR3 DNA follows: TGTGCCAGCAGCGTAGAGGGGACAGGGGTTACTAGCACAGATACGCAGTATTTT. The encoded protein is CASSVEGTGVTSTDTQYF.

The chain's CDR3 is CASSSAGGGSKDYGYTF. The CDR3 DNA reads TGTGCCAGCAGCTCCGCGGGGGGGGGAAGTAAAGACTATGGCTACACCTTC. V gene TRBV7-9 combines with J gene TRBJ1-2; weak D call: TRBD1 (5 bases). There are 17 residues in the CDR3. Trimming cost V 4 bases and J 3 bases, with 21 bases left between them. Germline CDR1 SEHNR, CDR2 FQNEAQ (reference sequence).

The V gene is TRBV9, the J gene TRBJ1-3; D is unclear. V lost 7 bases, J lost 0 bases, and 11 bases lay in between. Germline loops: CDR1 SGDLS, CDR2 YYNGEE. This CDR3 contains 14 residues. CDR3 nucleotides: TGTGCCAGCGGGAGAGACTCCTCTGGAAACACCATATATTTT. Protein: CASGRDSSGNTIYF.

The rearrangement uses TRBV7-6 and TRBJ2-5; D not certain. The CDR3 contains 11 residues. CDR1 is SGHVS and CDR2 is FNYEAQ in the germline V gene. V was shortened by 4 bases and J by 2 bases, with 2 bases between the two germline ends. The CDR3 protein is CASSSQETQYF. The CDR3, as DNA: TGTGCCAGCAGCTCACAAGAGACCCAGTACTTC.

This chain joins TRBV18 and TRBJ1-2; the D is unclear. Trimming removed 1 base from V and 0 bases from J, with 6 bases in between. Per germline, CDR1 KGHSH and CDR2 LQKENI. The CDR3 has 14 residues. The DNA for the CDR3 is TGTGCCAGCTCACCACGGGCAGCTAACTATGGCTACACCTTC. As protein: CASSPRAANYGYTF.

The chain has TRBV15 and TRBJ2-1, with D unresolved. The germline V and J ends were trimmed by 1 base and 0 bases, with 7 bases remaining between them. CDR1 is LNHNV, CDR2 YYDKDF, per germline (reference sequence). CDR3 length: 15 amino acids. Written as DNA, the CDR3 is TGTGCCACCAGCAGAGGTCCCAGCTCCTACAATGAGCAGTTCTTC. Translation: CATSRGPSSYNEQFF.

This chain links TRBV2 with TRBJ1-2; the D gene is possibly TRBD1 (6 bases). This CDR3 has 13 residues. V shed 4 bases and J shed 4 bases, with 10 bases lying between them. Germline CDR1 and CDR2: SNHLY and FYNNEI. The CDR3 sequence is CASSGQVSYGYTF. The CDR3 region has the DNA TGTGCCAGCAGTGGACAGGTGAGCTATGGCTACACCTTC.

The CDR3 DNA reads TGTGCCAGCTCGCCTCCGAGTGGACAGCTTGGAAACACCATATATTTT. This gives the protein CASSPPSGQLGNTIYF. The chain has TRBV18 and TRBJ1-3; maybe TRBD1 (6 bases). Germline V gene sequence: CDR1 KGHSH, CDR2 LQKENI. This CDR3 spans 16 amino acids. V was cut by 6 bases and J by 3 bases, with 18 bases left in between. Complete variable domain (other parts from reference TRBV18 and TRBJ1-3): NAGVMQNPRHLVRRRGQEARLRCSPMKGHSHVYWYRQLPEEGLKFMVYLQKENIIDESGMPKERFSAEFPKEGPSILRIQQVVRGDSAAYFCASSPPSGQLGNTIYFGEGSWLTVV.

This rearrangement joins TRBV7-8 to TRBJ2-5, with D possibly being TRBD1 (6 bases). The V gene lost 2 bases and the J gene lost 7 bases, with 17 bases spanning the gap. This CDR3 contains 15 residues. CDR1 SGHVS and CDR2 FQNEAQ come from the germline V gene. The CDR3 region has the DNA TGTGCCAGCAGCTTATGGAGGACAGCGGCCGGGACCCAGTACTTC. Protein sequence: CASSLWRTAAGTQYF.

The rearrangement joins TRBV19 to TRBJ1-2; the D is unclear. The CDR3 is made up of 12 amino acids. From germline, CDR1 is LNHDA and CDR2 SQIVND (reference sequence). With 4 bases removed from V and 5 bases from J, the gap between germline ends came to 8 bases. CDR3 in DNA: TGTGCCAGTAGTAGTAGGGAGTATGGCTACACCTTC. Translation gives CASSSREYGYTF.

This chain uses TRBV11-2 with TRBJ2-4; 10 bases line up with TRBD1. The V and J ends lost 5 bases and 7 bases, in that order; junction bases with no gene match: 8. CDR1 is SGHAT, CDR2 FQNNGV, per germline. The CDR3 contains 15 residues. CDR3 nucleotides: TGTGCCAGCAGCCCTATCGGGACAGGGGCCAACATTCAGTACTTC. Its protein product is CASSPIGTGANIQYF.

The chain links TRBV30 to TRBJ2-7; D is possibly TRBD2 (7 bases). Between the trimmed V and J ends, which lost 0 bases and 4 bases, there was a span of 10 bases. The CDR3 loop spans 13 amino acids. Germline V gives CDR1 GTSNPN, CDR2 SVGIG (reference sequence). The CDR3 loop reads CAWSVQGGYEQYF. CDR3 nucleotide sequence: TGTGCCTGGAGTGTACAGGGAGGGTACGAGCAGTACTTC. The full variable domain, with the rest looked up from reference TRBV30 and TRBJ2-7, is SQTIHQWPATLVQPVGSPLSLECTVEGTSNPNLYWYRQAAGRGLQLLFYSVGIGQISSEVPQNLSASRPQDRQFILSSKKLLLSDSGFYLCAWSVQGGYEQYFGPGTRLTVT.

CDR3 sequence: CASWGQELSNQPQHF. The DNA of the CDR3 is TGTGCCAGCTGGGGCCAGGAGCTTAGCAATCAGCCCCAGCATTTT. This chain links TRBV6-1 with TRBJ1-5; D is possibly TRBD1 (5 bases). This CDR3 contains 15 residues. The V end was cut by 8 bases, the J end by 0 bases, with 14 bases between. Germline loops: CDR1 MNHNS, CDR2 SASEGT.

J is TRBJ1-4 and V is TRBV9; D unclear. Germline V gene data show CDR1 as SGDLS and CDR2 as YYNGEE. CDR3 length equals 15 residues. V was shortened by 0 bases and J by 4 bases, with 10 bases between the two germline ends. In DNA form, the CDR3 reads TGTGCCAGCAGCGTAGGGGGTGGGAGTAATGAAAAACTGTTTTTT. It yields the protein CASSVGGGSNEKLFF.

The chain couples TRBV6-6 to TRBJ1-1, with D tentatively TRBD1 (5 bases). Trimming stripped 6 bases from V and 5 bases from J, with 13 bases between. CDR1 and CDR2 (germline): MNHNY, SVGAGI (reference sequence). CDR3 length equals 13 residues. The CDR3 DNA is TGTGCCAGCAGGACCGACCGGGGGACTGAAGCTTTCTTT. Its translation: CASRTDRGTEAFF.